Sequencing of this T cell receptor (beta chain) was carried out in a study of blood T cell repertoires in COVID-19. Study background: The samples span acute and convalescent COVID-19 from the United States, Italy and Spain. The cDNA or gDNA used as material had been derived from T cells, B-cell-depleted T cells, or PBMCs.

In the authors' methods: It was from reference gene primer amplification that nucleated cell counts were estimated. Profiled with immunoSEQ multiplex PCR; TCRdb holds only in-frame clones, not every one. V and J calls and clone size come straight from that table; D and trimming were deduced from the DNA. The data show about 160,000 clones, with about 83% seen just once and approximately 13% held by the top ten. The CDR3 runs to 15 residues. Losses at the gene ends were 3 bases for V and 2 bases for J; bases not matched to a gene: 7. Germline V gives CDR1 SGHRS, CDR2 YFSETQ. The material sequenced was peripheral blood. The rearrangement links TRBV5-1 to TRBJ1-2; TRBD1 aligns across 7 bases. This receptor was identified in a man aged 70 or older who had recovered from COVID-19. CDR3 sequence reads: CASSSFGTENYGYTF. CDR3 nucleotide sequence: TGCGCCAGCAGCTCGTTCGGGACAGAAAACTATGGCTACACCTTC.